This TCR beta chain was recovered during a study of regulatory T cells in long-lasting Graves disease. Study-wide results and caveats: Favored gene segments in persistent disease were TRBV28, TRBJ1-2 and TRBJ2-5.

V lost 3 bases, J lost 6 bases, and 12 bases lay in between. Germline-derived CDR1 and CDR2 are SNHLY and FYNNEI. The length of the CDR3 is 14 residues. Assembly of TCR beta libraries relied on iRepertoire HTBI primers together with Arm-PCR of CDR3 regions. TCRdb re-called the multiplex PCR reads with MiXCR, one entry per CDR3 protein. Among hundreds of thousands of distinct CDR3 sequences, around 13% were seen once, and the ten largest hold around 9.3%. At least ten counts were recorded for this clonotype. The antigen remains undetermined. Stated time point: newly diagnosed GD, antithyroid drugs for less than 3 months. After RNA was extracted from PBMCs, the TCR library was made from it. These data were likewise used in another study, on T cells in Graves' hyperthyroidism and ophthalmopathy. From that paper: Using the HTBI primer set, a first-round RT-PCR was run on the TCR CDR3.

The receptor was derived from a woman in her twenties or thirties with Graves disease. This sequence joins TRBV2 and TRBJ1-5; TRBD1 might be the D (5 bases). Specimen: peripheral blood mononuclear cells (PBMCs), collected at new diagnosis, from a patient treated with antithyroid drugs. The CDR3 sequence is CASSDRTGRQPQHF. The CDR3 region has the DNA TGTGCCAGCAGTGACCGGACGGGACGTCAGCCCCAGCATTTT.